The T cell receptor beta chain described here comes from a study of shared clonotypes between healthy human individuals. Background on the study: There were three CD4 naive, three CD4 memory, two CD8 naive and one CD8 memory plates per donor.

Germline V CDR1 and CDR2: SGDLS, YYNGEE. This CDR3 is built from 13 residues. Trimming left V 2 bases short and J 0 bases short, with 3 bases between. This clone appeared once. Antigen specificity is unknown. Study observations and caveats: Clonotypes shared by all four sorted-subset donors had higher generation probabilities than non-shared clonotypes.

The table came from immunoSEQ multiplex PCR; TCRdb's copy has only in-frame clones and leaves some out. The sample contains 2,500,000 or so clones, approximately 93% of which appear only once. The rearrangement uses TRBV9 and TRBJ1-3; no clear D. Sequences were obtained from naive CD4+ T cells from PBMCs. Sample subset: CD45RA+ positively selected. The receptor was isolated from a man aged 18-30 years in good health. Some clones in this sample may be carry-over from other donors' samples. The chain's CDR3 is CASSVTSGNTIYF. DNA of the CDR3: TGTGCCAGCAGCGTGACCTCTGGAAACACCATATATTTT. The complete variable domain, with remaining parts taken from reference TRBV9 and TRBJ1-3, reads DSGVTQTPKHLITATGQRVTLRCSPRSGDLSVYWYQQSLDQGLQFLIQYYNGEERAKGNILERFSAQQFPDLHSELNLSSLELGDSALYFCASSVTSGNTIYFGEGSWLTVV.